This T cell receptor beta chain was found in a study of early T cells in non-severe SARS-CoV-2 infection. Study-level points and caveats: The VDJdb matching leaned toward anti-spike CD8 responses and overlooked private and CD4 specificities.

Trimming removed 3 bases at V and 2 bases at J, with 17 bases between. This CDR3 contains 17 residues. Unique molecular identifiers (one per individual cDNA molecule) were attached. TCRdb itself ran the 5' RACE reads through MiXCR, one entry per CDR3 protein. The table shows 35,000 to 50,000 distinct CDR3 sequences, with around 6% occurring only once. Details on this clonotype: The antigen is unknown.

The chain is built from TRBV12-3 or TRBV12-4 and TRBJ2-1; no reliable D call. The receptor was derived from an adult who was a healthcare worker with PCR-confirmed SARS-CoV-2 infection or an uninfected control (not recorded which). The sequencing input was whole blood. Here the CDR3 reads CASSFLVGKVTYNEQFF. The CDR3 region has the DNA TGTGCCAGCAGTTTTCTGGTGGGGAAGGTGACCTACAATGAGCAGTTCTTC.